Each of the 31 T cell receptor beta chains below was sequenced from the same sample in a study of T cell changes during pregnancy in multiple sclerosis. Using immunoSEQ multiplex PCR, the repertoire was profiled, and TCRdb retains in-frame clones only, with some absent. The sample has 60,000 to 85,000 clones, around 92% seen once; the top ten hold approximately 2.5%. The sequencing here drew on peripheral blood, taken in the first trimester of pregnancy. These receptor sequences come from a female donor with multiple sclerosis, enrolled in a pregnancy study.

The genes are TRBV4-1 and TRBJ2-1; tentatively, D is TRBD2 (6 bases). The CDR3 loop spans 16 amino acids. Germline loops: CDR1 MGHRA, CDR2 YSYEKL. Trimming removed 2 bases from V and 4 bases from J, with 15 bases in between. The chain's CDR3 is CASSQPTSLGYNEQFF. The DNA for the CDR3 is TGCGCCAGCAGCCAACCGACTAGTTTGGGATACAATGAGCAGTTCTTC.

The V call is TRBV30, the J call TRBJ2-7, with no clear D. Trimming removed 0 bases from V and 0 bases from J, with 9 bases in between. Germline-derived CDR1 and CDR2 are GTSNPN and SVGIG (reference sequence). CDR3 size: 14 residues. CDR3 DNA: TGTGCCTGGAGTGTACGCGCAGGCTCCTACGAGCAGTACTTC. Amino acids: CAWSVRAGSYEQYF.

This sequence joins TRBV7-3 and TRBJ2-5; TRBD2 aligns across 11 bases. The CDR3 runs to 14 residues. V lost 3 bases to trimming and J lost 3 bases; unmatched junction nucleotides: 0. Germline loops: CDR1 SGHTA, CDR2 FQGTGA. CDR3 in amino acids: CASSLGLAEETQYF. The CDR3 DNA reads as TGTGCCAGCAGCTTGGGACTAGCGGAAGAGACCCAGTACTTC.

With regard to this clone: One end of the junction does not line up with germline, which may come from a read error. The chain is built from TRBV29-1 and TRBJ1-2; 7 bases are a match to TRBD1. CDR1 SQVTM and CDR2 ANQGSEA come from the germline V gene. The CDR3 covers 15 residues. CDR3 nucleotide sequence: TGCAACGTTGAAGATTGGCAGGGGGTCCGCTATGGCTACACCTTC. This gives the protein CNVEDWQGVRYGYTF.

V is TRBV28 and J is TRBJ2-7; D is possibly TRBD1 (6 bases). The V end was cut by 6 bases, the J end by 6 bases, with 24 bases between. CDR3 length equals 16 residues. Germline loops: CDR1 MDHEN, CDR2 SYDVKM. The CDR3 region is CASSPWQGLPPIEQYF. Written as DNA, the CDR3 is TGTGCCAGCAGCCCCTGGCAGGGGCTTCCTCCTATCGAGCAGTACTTC.

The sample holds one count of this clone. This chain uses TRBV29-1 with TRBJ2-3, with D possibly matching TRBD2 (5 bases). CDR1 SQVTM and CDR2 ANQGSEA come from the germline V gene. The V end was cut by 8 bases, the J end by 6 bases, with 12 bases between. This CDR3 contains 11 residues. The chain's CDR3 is CSMRVGDTQYF. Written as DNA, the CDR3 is TGCAGCATGAGGGTAGGGGATACGCAGTATTTT.

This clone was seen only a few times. The CDR3 reads CASSYEVSYNSPLHF. The CDR3 DNA reads as TGTGCCAGCAGTTACGAGGTCTCCTATAATTCACCCCTCCACTTT. The V gene is TRBV6-5, the J gene TRBJ1-6, with D hard to call. From germline, CDR1 is MNHEY and CDR2 SVGAGI. The V gene lost 2 bases and the J gene lost 0 bases, with 5 bases spanning the gap. The CDR3 has 15 amino acids.

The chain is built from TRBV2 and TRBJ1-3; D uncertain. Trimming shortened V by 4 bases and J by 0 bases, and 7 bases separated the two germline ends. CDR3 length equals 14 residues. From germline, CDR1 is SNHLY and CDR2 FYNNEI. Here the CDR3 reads CASSGRSSGNTIYF. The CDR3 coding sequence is TGTGCCAGCAGTGGACGGAGCTCTGGAAACACCATATATTTT. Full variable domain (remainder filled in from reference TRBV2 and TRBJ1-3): EPEVTQTPSHQVTQMGQEVILRCVPISNHLYFYWYRQILGQKVEFLVSFYNNEISEKSEIFDDQFSVERPDGSNFTLKIRSTKLEDSAMYFCASSGRSSGNTIYFGEGSWLTVV.

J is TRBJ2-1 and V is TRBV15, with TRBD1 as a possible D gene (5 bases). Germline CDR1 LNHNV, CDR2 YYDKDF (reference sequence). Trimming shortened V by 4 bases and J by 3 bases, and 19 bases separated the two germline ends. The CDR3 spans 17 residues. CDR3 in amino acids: CATSTGNLVGDYNEQFF. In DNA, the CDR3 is TGTGCCACCAGCACAGGAAATCTAGTAGGGGACTACAATGAGCAGTTCTTC. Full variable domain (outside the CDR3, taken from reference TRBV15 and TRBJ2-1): DAMVIQNPRYQVTQFGKPVTLSCSQTLNHNVMYWYQQKSSQAPKLLFHYYDKDFNNEADTPDNFQSRRPNTSFCFLDIRSPGLGDTAMYLCATSTGNLVGDYNEQFFGPGTRLTVL.

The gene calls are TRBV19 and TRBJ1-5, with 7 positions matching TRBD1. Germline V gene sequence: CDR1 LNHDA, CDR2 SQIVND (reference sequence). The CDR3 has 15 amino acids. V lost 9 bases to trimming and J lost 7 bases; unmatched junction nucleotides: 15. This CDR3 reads CASKLDRQGGQPQHF. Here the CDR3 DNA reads TGTGCCAGCAAATTAGATCGACAGGGAGGCCAGCCCCAGCATTTT. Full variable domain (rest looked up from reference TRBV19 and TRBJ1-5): DGGITQSPKYLFRKEGQNVTLSCEQNLNHDAMYWYRQDPGQGLRLIYYSQIVNDFQKGDIAEGYSVSREKKESFPLTVTSAQKNPTAFYLCASKLDRQGGQPQHFGDGTRLSIL.

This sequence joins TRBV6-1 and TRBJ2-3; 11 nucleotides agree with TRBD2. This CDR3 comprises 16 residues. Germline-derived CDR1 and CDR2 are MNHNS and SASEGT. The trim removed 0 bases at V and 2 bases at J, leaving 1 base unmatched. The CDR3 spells CASSEASGGATDTQYF. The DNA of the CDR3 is TGTGCCAGCAGTGAAGCTAGCGGGGGGGCCACAGATACGCAGTATTTT.

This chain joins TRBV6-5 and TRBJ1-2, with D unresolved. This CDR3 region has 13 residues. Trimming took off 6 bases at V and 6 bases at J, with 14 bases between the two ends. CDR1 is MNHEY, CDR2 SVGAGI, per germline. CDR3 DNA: TGTGCCAGCAGACGCGGCCGGGATGATGGCTACACCTTC. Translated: CASRRGRDDGYTF.

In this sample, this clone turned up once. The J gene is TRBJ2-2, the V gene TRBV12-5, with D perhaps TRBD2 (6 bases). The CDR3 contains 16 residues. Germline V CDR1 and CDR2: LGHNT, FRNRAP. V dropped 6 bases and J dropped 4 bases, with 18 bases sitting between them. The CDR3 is CASGAGPPEGTGELFF. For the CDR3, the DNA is TGTGCTAGTGGAGCCGGACCTCCGGAGGGCACCGGGGAGCTGTTTTTT.

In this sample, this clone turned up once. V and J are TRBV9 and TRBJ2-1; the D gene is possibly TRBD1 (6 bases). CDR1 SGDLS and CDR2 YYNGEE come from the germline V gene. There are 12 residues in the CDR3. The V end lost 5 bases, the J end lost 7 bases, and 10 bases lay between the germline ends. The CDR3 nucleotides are TGTGCCAGCAGGGGGGCCGGGAATGAGCAGTTCTTC. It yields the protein CASRGAGNEQFF.

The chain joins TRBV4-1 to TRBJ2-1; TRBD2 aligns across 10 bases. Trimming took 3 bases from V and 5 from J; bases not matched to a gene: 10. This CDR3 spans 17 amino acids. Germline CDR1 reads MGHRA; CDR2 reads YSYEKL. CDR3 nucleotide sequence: TGCGCCAGCAGCCACGGCCCCCTAGCGGGAGTAGACAATGAGCAGTTCTTC. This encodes CASSHGPLAGVDNEQFF.

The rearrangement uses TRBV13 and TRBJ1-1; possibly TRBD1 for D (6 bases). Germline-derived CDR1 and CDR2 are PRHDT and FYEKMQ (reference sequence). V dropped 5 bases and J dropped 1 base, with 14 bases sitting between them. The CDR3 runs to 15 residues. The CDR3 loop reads CASSGTGSWNTEAFF. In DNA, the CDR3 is TGTGCCAGCAGCGGCACAGGGAGTTGGAACACTGAAGCTTTCTTT.

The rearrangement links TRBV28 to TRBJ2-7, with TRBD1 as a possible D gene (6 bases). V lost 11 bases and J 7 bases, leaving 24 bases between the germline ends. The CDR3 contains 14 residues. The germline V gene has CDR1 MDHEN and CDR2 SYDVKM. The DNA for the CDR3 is TGTGCCTCCTCAGACAGGATACGCGACGGGGAGCAGTACTTC. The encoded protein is CASSDRIRDGEQYF.

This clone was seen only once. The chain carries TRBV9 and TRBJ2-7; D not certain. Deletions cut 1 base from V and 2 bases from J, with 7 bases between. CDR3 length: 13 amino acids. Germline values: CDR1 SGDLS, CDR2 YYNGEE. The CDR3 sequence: CASSVKAAYEQYF. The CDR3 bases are TGTGCCAGCAGCGTAAAGGCGGCCTACGAGCAGTACTTC. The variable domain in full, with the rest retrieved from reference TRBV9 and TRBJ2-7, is DSGVTQTPKHLITATGQRVTLRCSPRSGDLSVYWYQQSLDQGLQFLIQYYNGEERAKGNILERFSAQQFPDLHSELNLSSLELGDSALYFCASSVKAAYEQYFGPGTRLTVT.

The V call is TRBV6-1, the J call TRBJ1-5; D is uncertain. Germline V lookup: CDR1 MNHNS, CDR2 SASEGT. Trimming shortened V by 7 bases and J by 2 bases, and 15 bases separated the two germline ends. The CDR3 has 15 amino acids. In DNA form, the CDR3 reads TGTGCCAGCATGGCGGCAGTTGTGGGCAATCAGCCCCAGCATTTT. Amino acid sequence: CASMAAVVGNQPQHF.

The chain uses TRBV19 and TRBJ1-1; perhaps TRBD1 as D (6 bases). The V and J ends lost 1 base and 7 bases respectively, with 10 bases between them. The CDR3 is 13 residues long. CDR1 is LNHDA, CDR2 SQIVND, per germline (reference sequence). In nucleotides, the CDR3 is TGTGCCAGTAGTATAGGGGCGGACAGTGAAGCTTTCTTT. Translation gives CASSIGADSEAFF.

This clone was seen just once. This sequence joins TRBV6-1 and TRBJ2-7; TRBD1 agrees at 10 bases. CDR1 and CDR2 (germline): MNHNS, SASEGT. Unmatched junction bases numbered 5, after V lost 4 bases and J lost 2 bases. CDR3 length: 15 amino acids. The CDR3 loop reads CASSGDRGPAYEQYF. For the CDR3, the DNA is TGTGCCAGCAGTGGAGACAGGGGGCCTGCCTACGAGCAGTACTTC.

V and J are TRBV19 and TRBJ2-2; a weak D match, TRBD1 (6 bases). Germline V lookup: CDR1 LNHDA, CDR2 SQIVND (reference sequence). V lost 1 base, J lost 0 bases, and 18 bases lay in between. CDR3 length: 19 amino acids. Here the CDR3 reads CASSIVGQIDFANTGELFF. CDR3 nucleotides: TGTGCCAGTAGTATAGTAGGACAGATCGATTTCGCGAACACCGGGGAGCTGTTTTTT.

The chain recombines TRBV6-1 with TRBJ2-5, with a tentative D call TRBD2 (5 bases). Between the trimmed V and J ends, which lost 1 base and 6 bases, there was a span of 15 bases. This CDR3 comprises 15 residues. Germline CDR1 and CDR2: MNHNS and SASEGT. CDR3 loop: CASSEEEAGWKTQYF. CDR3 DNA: TGTGCCAGCAGTGAAGAGGAGGCGGGTTGGAAGACCCAGTACTTC.

For the CDR3, the DNA is TGTGCCAGCAGCTTAGTGAGTGGACTAGCGGGAGGAGGGGAGGATGAGCAGTTCTTC. Its translation is CASSLVSGLAGGGEDEQFF. This chain connects TRBV7-9 to TRBJ2-1; TRBD2 aligns across 14 bases. The CDR3 extends over 19 amino acids. Germline V gene lookup returns CDR1 SEHNR and CDR2 FQNEAQ (reference sequence). Trimming at V came to 1 base and at J to 8 bases, leaving 13 bases not matched to a gene.

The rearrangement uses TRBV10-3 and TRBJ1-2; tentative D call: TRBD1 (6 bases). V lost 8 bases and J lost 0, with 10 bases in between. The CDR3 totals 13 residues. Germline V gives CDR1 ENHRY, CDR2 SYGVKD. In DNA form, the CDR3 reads TGTGCCATCGCCCGGGACACTAACTATGGCTACACCTTC. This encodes CAIARDTNYGYTF.

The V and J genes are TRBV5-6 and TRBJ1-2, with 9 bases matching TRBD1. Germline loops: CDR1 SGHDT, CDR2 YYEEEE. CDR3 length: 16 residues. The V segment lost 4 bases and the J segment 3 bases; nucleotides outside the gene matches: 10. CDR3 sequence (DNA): TGTGCCAGCAGCGCTTCGAACAGGGGGCAGGACTATGGCTACACCTTC. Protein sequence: CASSASNRGQDYGYTF.

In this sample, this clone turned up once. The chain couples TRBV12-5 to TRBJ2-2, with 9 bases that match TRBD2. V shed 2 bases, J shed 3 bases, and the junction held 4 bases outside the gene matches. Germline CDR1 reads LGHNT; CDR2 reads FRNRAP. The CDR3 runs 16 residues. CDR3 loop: CASGLILAGYTGELFF. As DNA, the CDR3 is TGTGCTAGTGGTTTGATCCTAGCGGGGTACACCGGGGAGCTGTTTTTT.

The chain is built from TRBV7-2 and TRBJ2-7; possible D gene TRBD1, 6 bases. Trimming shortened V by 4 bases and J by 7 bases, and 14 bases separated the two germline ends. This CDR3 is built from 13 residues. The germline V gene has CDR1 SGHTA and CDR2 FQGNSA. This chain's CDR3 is CASSSSTGGEQYF. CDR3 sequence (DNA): TGTGCCAGCAGCTCCTCGACAGGCGGAGAGCAGTACTTC.

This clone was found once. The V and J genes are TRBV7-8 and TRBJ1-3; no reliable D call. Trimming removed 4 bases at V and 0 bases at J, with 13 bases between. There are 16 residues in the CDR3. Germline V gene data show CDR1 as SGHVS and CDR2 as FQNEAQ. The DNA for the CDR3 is TGTGCCAGCAGCTCCCTAGTTTGGAGCTCTGGAAACACCATATATTTT. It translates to CASSSLVWSSGNTIYF.

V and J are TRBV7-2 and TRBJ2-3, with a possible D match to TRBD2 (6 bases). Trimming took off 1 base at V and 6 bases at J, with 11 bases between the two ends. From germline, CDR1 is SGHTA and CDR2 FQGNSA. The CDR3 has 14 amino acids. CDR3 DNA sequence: TGTGCCAGCAGCTTAGTAGGAGGGCGGGATACGCAGTATTTT. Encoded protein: CASSLVGGRDTQYF.

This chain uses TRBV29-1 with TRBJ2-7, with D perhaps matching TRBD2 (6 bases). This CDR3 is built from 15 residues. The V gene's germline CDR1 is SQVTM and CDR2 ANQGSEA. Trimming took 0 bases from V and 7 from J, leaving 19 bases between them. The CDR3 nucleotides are TGCAGCGTTGAAGACCGAACCGGGACTTTGGGGGAGCAGTACTTC. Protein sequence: CSVEDRTGTLGEQYF.